The 8 T cell receptor beta chains below come from one sample, sequenced in a study of beta chain features in type 1 diabetes. Antigen specificity for these receptors is unknown. Whole-study findings and limits: Across all four CD4+ subsets, people with type 1 diabetes showed modestly shorter TCRB CDR3s.

Expressed TCRB transcripts got sequenced, as all isolated RNA was reverse transcribed. Here immunoSEQ multiplex PCR was the method, and the copy in TCRdb shows in-frame clones only, minus some. The sample has 160,000 or so clones; about 10% are singletons. The sample comprised central memory CD4+ T cells from blood. The receptors come from a woman in her thirties with type 1 diabetes.

In this sample, this clone turned up a few times. The chain joins TRBV28 to TRBJ2-7, with TRBD1 matching over 10 bases. The V gene end was trimmed by 3 bases and the J gene end by 7 bases; junction bases not matched to a gene: 15. The CDR3 has 17 residues. CDR1 MDHEN and CDR2 SYDVKM come from the germline V gene. CDR3 amino acids: CASSLPPWGTGAGEQYF. In DNA, the CDR3 is TGTGCCAGCAGTTTGCCCCCATGGGGGACAGGGGCCGGGGAGCAGTACTTC. Based on the CDR3 plus reference TRBV28 and TRBJ2-7, the full variable domain is DVKVTQSSRYLVKRTGEKVFLECVQDMDHENMFWYRQDPGLGLRLIYFSYDVKMKEKGDIPEGYSVSREKKERFSLILESASTNQTSMYLCASSLPPWGTGAGEQYFGPGTRLTVT.

The rearrangement uses TRBV5-1 and TRBJ2-7; maybe TRBD1 (5 bases). The V end was cut by 0 bases, the J end by 0 bases, with 13 bases between. The length of the CDR3 is 16 residues. Per germline, CDR1 SGHRS and CDR2 YFSETQ. The CDR3 loop is CASSLGKGENSYEQYF. In DNA, the CDR3 is TGCGCCAGCAGCTTGGGAAAAGGGGAAAACTCCTACGAGCAGTACTTC.

In this sample, this clone turned up a few times. The rearrangement joins TRBV6-6 to TRBJ2-6; no clear D gene. The V gene lost 7 bases and the J gene lost 5 bases, with 9 bases spanning the gap. The germline V gene has CDR1 MNHNY and CDR2 SVGAGI (reference sequence). The CDR3 spans 13 residues. This CDR3 is CASTLNRANVLTF. CDR3 sequence (DNA): TGTGCCAGCACTCTTAATAGGGCCAACGTCCTGACTTTC.

The rearrangement links TRBV9 to TRBJ1-4, with 7 bases aligning to TRBD1. The CDR3 is 14 residues long. Per germline, CDR1 SGDLS and CDR2 YYNGEE. With 3 bases clipped from V and 7 bases from J, the junction kept 6 bases outside the gene matches. CDR3 DNA: TGTGCCAGCAGCGAGACAGGGTCGCGTGAAAAACTGTTTTTT. Translation: CASSETGSREKLFF. The full variable domain, its missing parts supplied by reference TRBV9 and TRBJ1-4, is DSGVTQTPKHLITATGQRVTLRCSPRSGDLSVYWYQQSLDQGLQFLIQYYNGEERAKGNILERFSAQQFPDLHSELNLSSLELGDSALYFCASSETGSREKLFFGSGTQLSVL.

This chain uses TRBV6-1 with TRBJ1-1; a possible D gene is TRBD1 (5 bases). The V gene lost 9 bases and the J gene lost 5 bases, with 19 bases spanning the gap. The CDR3 totals 14 residues. Germline V gene lookup returns CDR1 MNHNS and CDR2 SASEGT. In nucleotides, the CDR3 is TGTGCCAGTGGCTGGGGACTACTGGGGACTGAAGCTTTCTTT. Amino acid sequence: CASGWGLLGTEAFF.

This clone was detected only a few times. The chain combines TRBV5-4 with TRBJ2-1; 11 bases fit TRBD2. V gave up 5 bases and J gave up 3 bases; unmatched junction bases: 4. Per the germline V gene, CDR1 is SGHNT and CDR2 is YYREEE (reference sequence). The CDR3 contains 15 residues. CDR3 sequence: CASRLAGVDYNEQFF. In DNA form, the CDR3 reads TGTGCCAGCAGACTAGCGGGAGTGGACTACAATGAGCAGTTCTTC.

V gene TRBV9 combines with J gene TRBJ2-1, with a weak D call TRBD2 (6 bases). The V and J ends lost 4 bases and 4 bases respectively, with 21 bases between them. CDR1 and CDR2 (germline): SGDLS, YYNGEE. CDR3 length: 17 amino acids. The CDR3 coding sequence is TGTGCCAGCAGCCTCATCGGGTTTAGCGGAGAGTACAATGAGCAGTTCTTC. It specifies CASSLIGFSGEYNEQFF.

The rearrangement links TRBV27 to TRBJ2-3, with 7 bases aligning to TRBD2. The V gene end was trimmed by 5 bases and the J gene end by 1 base; junction bases not matched to a gene: 9. The length of the CDR3 is 16 residues. In germline, CDR1 is MNHEY, CDR2 SMNVEV (reference sequence). This CDR3 reads CASSPIRLAGTDTQYF. Written as DNA, the CDR3 is TGTGCCAGCAGTCCGATCCGGCTAGCGGGCACAGATACGCAGTATTTT.